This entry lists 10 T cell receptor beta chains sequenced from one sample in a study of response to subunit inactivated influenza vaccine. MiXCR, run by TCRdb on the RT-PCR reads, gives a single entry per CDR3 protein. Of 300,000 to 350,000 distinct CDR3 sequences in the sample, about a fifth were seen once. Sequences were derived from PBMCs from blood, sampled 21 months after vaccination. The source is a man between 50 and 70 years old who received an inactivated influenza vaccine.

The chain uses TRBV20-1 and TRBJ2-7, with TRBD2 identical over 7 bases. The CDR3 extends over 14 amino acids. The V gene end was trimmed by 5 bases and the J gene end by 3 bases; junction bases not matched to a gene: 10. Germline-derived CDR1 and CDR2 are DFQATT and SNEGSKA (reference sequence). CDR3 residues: CSAPRPSGGYEQYF. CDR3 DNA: TGCAGTGCTCCCCGGCCTAGCGGAGGCTACGAGCAGTACTTC.

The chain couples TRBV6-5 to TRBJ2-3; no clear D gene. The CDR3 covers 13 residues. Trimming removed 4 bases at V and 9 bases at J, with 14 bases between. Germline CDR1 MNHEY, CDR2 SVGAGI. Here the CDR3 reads CASSLDVRGTQYF. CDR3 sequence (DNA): TGTGCCAGCAGTTTGGACGTCAGAGGCACGCAGTATTTT.

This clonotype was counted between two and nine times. The CDR3 sequence is CASTPRGRSPGELFF. In DNA form, the CDR3 reads TGTGCCAGCACCCCTCGAGGGCGCTCTCCCGGGGAGCTGTTTTTT. The rearrangement joins TRBV28 to TRBJ2-2; D is possibly TRBD2 (5 bases). Trimming removed 7 bases at V and 6 bases at J, with 18 bases between. The germline gives CDR1 MDHEN, CDR2 SYDVKM. This CDR3 has 15 residues.

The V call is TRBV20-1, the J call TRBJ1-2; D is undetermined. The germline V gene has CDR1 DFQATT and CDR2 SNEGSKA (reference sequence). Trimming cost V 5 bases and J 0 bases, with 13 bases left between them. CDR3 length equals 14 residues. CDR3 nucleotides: TGCAGTGCTCCCTCAGTAACCGCTAACTATGGCTACACCTTC. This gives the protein CSAPSVTANYGYTF.

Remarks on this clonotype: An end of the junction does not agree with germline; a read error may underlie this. DNA of the CDR3: TGCAGTGCTAGAGACACTCCGGGACAGATACTATTTACCCATTCGCCGCCTTTC. It translates to CSARDTPGQILFTHSPPF. The chain combines TRBV20-1 with TRBJ2-7; TRBD1 matches 7 bases. Germline values: CDR1 DFQATT, CDR2 SNEGSKA (reference sequence). This CDR3 is built from 18 residues.

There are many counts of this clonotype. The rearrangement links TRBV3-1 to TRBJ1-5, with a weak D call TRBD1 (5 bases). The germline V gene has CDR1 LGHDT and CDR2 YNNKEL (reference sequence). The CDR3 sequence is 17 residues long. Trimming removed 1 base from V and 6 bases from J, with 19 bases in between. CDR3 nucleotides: TGTGCCAGCAGCCAAGGGTCAGGGAAGGGGTACGGTCAGCCCCAGCATTTT. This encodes CASSQGSGKGYGQPQHF.

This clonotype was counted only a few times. The CDR3 sequence: CASSITGENEQFF. In nucleotides, the CDR3 is TGTGCCAGTAGTATAACGGGGGAGAATGAGCAGTTCTTC. The chain recombines TRBV19 with TRBJ2-1, with D maybe TRBD2 (6 bases). Looked up from germline, CDR1 is LNHDA and CDR2 is SQIVND (reference sequence). The length of the CDR3 is 13 residues. Between the trimmed V and J ends, which lost 2 bases and 7 bases, there was a span of 9 bases.

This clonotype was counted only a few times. The CDR3 DNA follows: TGTGCCAGCAGCCCCGCGGGGGCTAACTATGGCTACACCTTC. Residues: CASSPAGANYGYTF. The chain has TRBV5-5 and TRBJ1-2; D is perhaps TRBD1 (5 bases). The CDR3 consists of 14 residues. Germline V gene data show CDR1 as SGHKS and CDR2 as YYEKEE (reference sequence). V gave up 4 bases and J gave up 0 bases, with 10 bases separating them. The whole variable domain, remainder taken from reference TRBV5-5 and TRBJ1-2, is DAGVTQSPTHLIKTRGQQVTLRCSPISGHKSVSWYQQVLGQGPQFIFQYYEKEERGRGNFPDRFSARQFPNYSSELNVNALLLGDSALYLCASSPAGANYGYTFGSGTRLTVV.

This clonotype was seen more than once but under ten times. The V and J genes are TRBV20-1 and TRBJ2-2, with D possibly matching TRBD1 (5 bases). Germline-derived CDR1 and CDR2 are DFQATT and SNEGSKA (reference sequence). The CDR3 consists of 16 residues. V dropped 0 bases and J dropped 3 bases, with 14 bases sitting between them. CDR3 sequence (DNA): TGCAGTGCTAGAGATGGGGCTGCAGTAGACACCGGGGAGCTGTTTTTT. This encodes CSARDGAAVDTGELFF.

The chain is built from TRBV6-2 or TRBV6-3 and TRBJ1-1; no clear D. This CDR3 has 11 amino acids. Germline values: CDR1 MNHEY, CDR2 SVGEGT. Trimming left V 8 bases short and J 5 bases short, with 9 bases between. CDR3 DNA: TGTGCCAGCGACGGCGGGACTGAAGCTTTCTTT. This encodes CASDGGTEAFF.